The T cell receptor beta chain described here comes from a study of post-analysis software for immune sequencing data. Details on this clonotype: Its antigen is undetermined.

Germline assignment: CDR1 SGHVS and CDR2 FNYEAQ. With 5 bases clipped from V and 6 bases from J, the junction kept 10 bases outside the gene matches. The CDR3 spans 16 residues. The study's findings and limits: A significant reduction in normalized Chao1 diversity was observed in multiple sclerosis patients versus controls. F measure clustering grouped samples strongly by preparation batch. Higher frequency in patients than in controls was seen for five TRBV segments, with TRBV5-6, TRBV5-1 and TRBV20-1 among them.

TCR beta libraries were prepared from cDNA with unique molecular identifiers. TCRdb passed the PCR reads through MiXCR, listing each CDR3 protein once. The sample holds about 760,000 distinct CDR3 sequences, 30% seen once. The sequence was obtained from a girl aged 10 to 17 with multiple sclerosis. This rearrangement joins TRBV7-6 to TRBJ2-3; 11 nucleotides line up with TRBD1. The specimen was blood. For the CDR3, the DNA is TGTGCCAGCAGCAGCCCCCGGACAGGGGGCCCCGATACGCAGTATTTT. It encodes CASSSPRTGGPDTQYF.